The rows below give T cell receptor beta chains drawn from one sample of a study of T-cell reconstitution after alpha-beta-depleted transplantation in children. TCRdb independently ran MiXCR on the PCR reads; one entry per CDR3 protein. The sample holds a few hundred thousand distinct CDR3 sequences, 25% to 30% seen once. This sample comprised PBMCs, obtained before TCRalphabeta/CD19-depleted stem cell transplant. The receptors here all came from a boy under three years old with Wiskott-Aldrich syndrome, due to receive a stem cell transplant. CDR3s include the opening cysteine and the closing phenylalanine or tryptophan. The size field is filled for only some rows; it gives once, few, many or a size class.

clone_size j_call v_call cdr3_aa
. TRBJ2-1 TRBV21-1 CASSEAGTMNEQFF
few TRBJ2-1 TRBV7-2 CASSPDKAGGGRQFF
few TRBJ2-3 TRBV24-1 CATSDPSGLTDTQYF
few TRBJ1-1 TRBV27 CASSVTGGRTEAFF
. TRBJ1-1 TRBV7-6 CASSLEGGLRTEAFF
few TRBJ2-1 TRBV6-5 CASRLIWGNEQFF
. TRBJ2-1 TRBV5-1 CASSSLPGQGYNEQFF
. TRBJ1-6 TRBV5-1 CASSLDGINSPLHF
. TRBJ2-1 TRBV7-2 CASSLDRGSSYNEQFF
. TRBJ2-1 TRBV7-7 CASSQGTSGRASSYNEQFF
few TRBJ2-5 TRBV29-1 CSVEDQREEVKETQYF
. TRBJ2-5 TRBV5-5 CASSLGRGSQETQYF
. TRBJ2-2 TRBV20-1 CSASGPGTGELFF
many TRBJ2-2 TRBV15 CATSNSGSGTGELFF
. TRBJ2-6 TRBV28 CASTDTVSGANVLTF
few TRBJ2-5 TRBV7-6 CASSLPSGKQETQYF
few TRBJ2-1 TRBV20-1 CSARGLEATYNEQFF
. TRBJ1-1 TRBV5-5 CASRAALNTEAFF
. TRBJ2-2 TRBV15 CATSKGLARLFF
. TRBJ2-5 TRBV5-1 CASSLSQATQYF
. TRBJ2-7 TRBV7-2 CASSLARLAGGLRGEQYF
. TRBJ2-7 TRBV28 CASGTSGTDEQYF
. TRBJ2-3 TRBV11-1 CASTAGGRITDTQYF
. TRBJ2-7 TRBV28 CASSPVWGQGYEQYF
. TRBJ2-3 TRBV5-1 CASSLAGSGADTQYF
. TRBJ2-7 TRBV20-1 CSASEYSAGVSEQYF
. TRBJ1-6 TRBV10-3 CAIRDRRNSPLHF
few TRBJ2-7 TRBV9 CASSASASSYEQYF
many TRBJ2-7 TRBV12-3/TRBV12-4 CASSLGTSGEQYF
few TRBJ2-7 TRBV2 CASRKDRGIYEQYF
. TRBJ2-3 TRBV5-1 CASSLVGLQITDTQYF
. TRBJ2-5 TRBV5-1 CASSFTDRFRETQYF
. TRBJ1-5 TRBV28 CASRDGTVNQPQHF
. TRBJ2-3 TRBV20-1 CSARPSRLAADTQYF
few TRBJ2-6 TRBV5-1 CASSKEVSSGANVLTF
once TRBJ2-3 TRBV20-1 CSAGWGSLTDTQYF
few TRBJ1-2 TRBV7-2 CASSLGGGWGGYTF
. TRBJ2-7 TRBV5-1 CASRNTGTAYYEQYF
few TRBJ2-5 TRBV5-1 CASWAGTSVQETQYF
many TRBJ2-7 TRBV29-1 CSVDSGQGVAEQYF
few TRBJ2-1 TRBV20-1 CSAVVAGLPYNEQFF
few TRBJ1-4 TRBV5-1 CASSAWTGINEKLFF
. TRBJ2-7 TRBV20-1 CSARETSGILYEQYF
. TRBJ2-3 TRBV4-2 CASSQDHGSSTDTQYF
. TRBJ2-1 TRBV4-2 CASSQVGGASYNEQFF
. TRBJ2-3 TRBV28 CASSPPGAVTDTQYF
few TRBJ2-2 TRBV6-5 CASTSLTGELFF
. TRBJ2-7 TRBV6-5 CASSYSTGTQSYEQYF
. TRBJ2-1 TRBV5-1 CASSLDLGNEQFF
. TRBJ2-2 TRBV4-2 CASSQPDRDHGELFF